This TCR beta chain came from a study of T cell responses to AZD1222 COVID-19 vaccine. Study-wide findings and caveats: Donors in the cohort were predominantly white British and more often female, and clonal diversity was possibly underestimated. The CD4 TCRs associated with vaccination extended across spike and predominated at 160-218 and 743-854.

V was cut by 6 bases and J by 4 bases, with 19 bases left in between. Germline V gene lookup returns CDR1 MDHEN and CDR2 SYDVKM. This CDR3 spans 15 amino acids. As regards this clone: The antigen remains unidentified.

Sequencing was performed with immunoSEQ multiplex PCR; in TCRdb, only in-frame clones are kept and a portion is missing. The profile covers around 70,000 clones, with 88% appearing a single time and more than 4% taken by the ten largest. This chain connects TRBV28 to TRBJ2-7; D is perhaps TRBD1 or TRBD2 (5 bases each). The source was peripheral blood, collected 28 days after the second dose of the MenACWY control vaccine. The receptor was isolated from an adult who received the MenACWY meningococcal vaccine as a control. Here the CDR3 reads CASSPLPGPEYEQYF. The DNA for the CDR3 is TGTGCCAGCAGCCCCTTGCCGGGACCCGAATACGAGCAGTACTTC.